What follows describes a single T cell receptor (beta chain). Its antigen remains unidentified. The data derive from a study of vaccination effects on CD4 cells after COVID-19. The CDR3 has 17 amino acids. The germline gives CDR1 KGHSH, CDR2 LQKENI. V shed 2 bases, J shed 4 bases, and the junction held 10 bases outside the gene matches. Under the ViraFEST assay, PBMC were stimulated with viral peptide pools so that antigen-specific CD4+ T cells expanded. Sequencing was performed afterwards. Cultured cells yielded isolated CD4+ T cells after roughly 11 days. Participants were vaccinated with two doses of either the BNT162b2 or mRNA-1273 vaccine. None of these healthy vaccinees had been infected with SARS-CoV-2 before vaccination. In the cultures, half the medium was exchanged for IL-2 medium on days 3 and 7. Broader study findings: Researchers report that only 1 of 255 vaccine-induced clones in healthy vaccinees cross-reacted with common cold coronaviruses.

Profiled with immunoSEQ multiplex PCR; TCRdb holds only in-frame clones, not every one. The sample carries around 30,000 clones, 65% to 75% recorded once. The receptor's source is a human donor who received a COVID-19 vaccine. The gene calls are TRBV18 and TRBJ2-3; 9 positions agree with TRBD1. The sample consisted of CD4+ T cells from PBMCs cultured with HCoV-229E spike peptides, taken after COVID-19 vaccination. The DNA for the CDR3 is TGTGCCAGCTCACCAGGTCCGGGACAGGGTTTTTCAGATACGCAGTATTTT. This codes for CASSPGPGQGFSDTQYF.